This T cell receptor (beta chain) was recovered during a study of T cells after yellow fever vaccination. Across the whole study: Any fraction with a low cell number was prepared using SMART-Seq v4 Ultra Low Input. Study observations and caveats: Weaker overall was a secondary response that nonetheless peaked faster, on day 5 versus 15.

With 6 bases removed from V and 0 bases from J, the gap between germline ends came to 12 bases. Germline CDR1 reads KGHSH; CDR2 reads LQKENI. CDR3 size: 15 residues. As to this clonotype: What it recognizes is unknown.

TCRdb reanalysed the 5' RACE reads using MiXCR and keeps one entry per CDR3 protein. Counted here are just under 600,000 distinct CDR3 sequences, about 13% occurring once; the ten biggest clones make up over 12%. This chain links TRBV18 with TRBJ2-1; D is unresolved. The sequencing here drew on PBMCs, taken on the day of the yellow fever booster vaccination. This sequence originates from a man aged 25 to 40 who received the YFV17D yellow fever vaccine. The CDR3 coding sequence is TGTGCCAGCTCCGCCTCTACGGGCTCCTACAATGAGCAGTTCTTC. It encodes CASSASTGSYNEQFF.